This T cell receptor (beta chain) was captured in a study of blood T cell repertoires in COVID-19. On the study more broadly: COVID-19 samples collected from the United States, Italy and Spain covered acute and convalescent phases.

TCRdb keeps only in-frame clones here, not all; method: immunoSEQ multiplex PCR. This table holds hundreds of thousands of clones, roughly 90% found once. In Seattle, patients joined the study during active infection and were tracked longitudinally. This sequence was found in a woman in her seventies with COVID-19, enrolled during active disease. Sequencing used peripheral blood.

In DNA form, the CDR3 reads TGTGCCAGTAGTAGCCCCCAGGGAATGGGTGAAAAACTGTTTTTT. Translation: CASSSPQGMGEKLFF. This sequence joins TRBV19 and TRBJ1-4; D is possibly TRBD1 (5 bases). Germline V gives CDR1 LNHDA, CDR2 SQIVND (reference sequence). The CDR3 covers 15 residues. V lost 4 bases and J 7 bases, leaving 16 bases between the germline ends.